These T cell receptor beta chains were read from a single sample in a study of CD8+ T cells in alopecia areata. Assay: immunoSEQ multiplex PCR; the TCRdb copy retains only in-frame clones and omits some. The table records 150,000 to 200,000 clones, about three fifths of them present only once. The sequenced material came from CD4+ T cells sorted from blood. The source is a human donor in good health. Both conserved end residues are trimmed from each CDR3. D genes are given only for firm matches.

V	J	D	CDR3
TRBV2	TRBJ2-1	.	ASGREYEQF
TRBV29-1	TRBJ2-1	.	SVRSGPLYNEQF
TRBV27	TRBJ1-2	.	ASLPSGRPNYGYT
TRBV2	TRBJ2-2	.	ASSELSLGTGELF
TRBV28	TRBJ2-7	TRBD2	ASSPGGAYEQY
TRBV6-6	TRBJ1-2	.	ASRTGGGYGYT
TRBV7-2	TRBJ2-5	.	ASSSQGSQETQY
TRBV5-6	TRBJ1-3	.	ASSLLGGAGNTIY
TRBV13	TRBJ2-1	TRBD2	ASSQGGLGGRAYNEQF
TRBV11-2	TRBJ2-7	.	ASRSIQGPYYEQY
TRBV29-1	TRBJ1-4	.	SVGWGRLGEKLF
TRBV6-6	TRBJ1-1	.	ASSYQGSTEAF
TRBV29-1	TRBJ1-2	TRBD1	SGGTAYGYT
TRBV5-1	TRBJ2-5	.	ASSFSQETQY
TRBV6-5	TRBJ1-3	TRBD1	ASSYSRQGGGNTIY
TRBV5-1	TRBJ2-5	.	ASSLTRRRGETQY
TRBV29-1	TRBJ2-5	.	SVGGTASFLWETQY
TRBV29-1	TRBJ2-7	TRBD2	SAAGLAGLNYEQYNEQY
TRBV2	TRBJ2-7	.	ASRTSLTEGPSYEQY
TRBV4-2	TRBJ1-2	.	ASSQELSSSRGYT
TRBV29-1	TRBJ2-7	.	SVLGRNPYEQY
TRBV10-2	TRBJ2-7	TRBD2	ASRGLAGGSRGEQY
TRBV4-2	TRBJ1-4	TRBD1	ASSQARQGGEKLF
TRBV4-1	TRBJ1-5	.	ASSQDGGGRNQPQH
TRBV6-1	TRBJ2-1	TRBD2	ASRGTTGNEQF
TRBV7-2	TRBJ2-1	TRBD1	ASSLGTGGDEQF
TRBV2	TRBJ1-1	TRBD1	ASGQGMNTEAF
TRBV27	TRBJ2-2	TRBD1	ASSPDRGYGGELF
TRBV30	TRBJ2-3	.	AWRQGLNTDTQY
TRBV15	TRBJ1-1	.	ATSKGFGKGWNTEAF
TRBV29-1	TRBJ2-3	.	SADQRRSGPYPSTDTQY
TRBV7-9	TRBJ2-2	TRBD2	ASIVAGKGELF
TRBV27	TRBJ2-7	TRBD2	ASSSKREGTYEQY
TRBV20-1	TRBJ1-2	.	SAKSEGYT
TRBV6-6	TRBJ2-3	.	ASSYKALTDTQY
TRBV30	TRBJ2-1	TRBD2	AWSRGRAGDEQF
TRBV29-1	TRBJ2-2	.	SVGRGTGELF
TRBV5-5	TRBJ2-7	.	ASTRRDGSYEQY
TRBV7-2	TRBJ2-2	TRBD2	ASSLVTSLSGELF
TRBV30	TRBJ1-2	.	AWRAHHQSGYT
TRBV4-1	TRBJ2-4	.	ASSLNTGSTENIQY
TRBV29-1	TRBJ2-5	.	SVRVIQETQY
TRBV27	TRBJ1-5	TRBD1	ASSLSGTGPNQPQH
TRBV30	TRBJ2-7	TRBD1	AWTGQGIEQY
TRBV28	TRBJ2-7	.	ASSLSAVLGEQY